The 27 T cell receptor beta chains reported below all come from one sample, sequenced in a study of T-cell reconstitution after alpha-beta-depleted transplantation in children. Unique molecular identifiers were built into the TCRbeta library. One entry per CDR3 protein, called by TCRdb with MiXCR from the PCR reads. The table records nearly 400,000 distinct CDR3 sequences, 20% of them present only once. The starting material was PBMCs from the stem cell graft donor, obtained from the stem cell graft. These TCRs come from a human donor who donated a stem cell graft to a child with acute myeloid leukemia.

This rearrangement joins TRBV20-1 to TRBJ2-1, with D possibly TRBD2 on 6 matching bases. The CDR3 totals 17 residues. V dropped 6 bases and J dropped 7 bases, with 28 bases sitting between them. The V gene's germline CDR1 is DFQATT and CDR2 SNEGSKA (reference sequence). This CDR3 is CSAAPGFGGESGNEQFF. The CDR3 DNA sequence: TGCAGTGCCGCCCCAGGGTTCGGGGGAGAGAGTGGAAATGAGCAGTTCTTC.

This clonotype was seen a few times. The CDR3 sequence: CASSLAADRTDTQYF. CDR3 bases: TGCGCCAGCAGCTTGGCCGCCGACAGAACAGATACGCAGTATTTT. The rearrangement joins TRBV5-1 to TRBJ2-3, with a tentative D call TRBD1 (5 bases). Trimming pared 0 bases from V and 3 bases from J, leaving 11 bases between. This CDR3 is 15 amino acids long. CDR1 is SGHRS and CDR2 is YFSETQ in the germline V gene.

There are many counts of this clonotype. This chain joins TRBV12-3 or TRBV12-4 and TRBJ1-1; D unclear. The CDR3 extends over 15 amino acids. V lost 4 bases, J lost 0 bases, and 12 bases lay in between. The CDR3 coding sequence is TGTGCCAGCAGTTCCGTGGGCGTACTGAACACTGAAGCTTTCTTT. Translated: CASSSVGVLNTEAFF.

V and J are TRBV27 and TRBJ1-1; D remains ambiguous. V shed 4 bases and J shed 5 bases, with 14 bases lying between them. This CDR3 comprises 14 residues. Germline CDR1 reads MNHEY; CDR2 reads SMNVEV (reference sequence). CDR3 DNA: TGTGCCAGCAGTTCAGCCAGGTCGCGAACTGAAGCTTTCTTT. It translates to CASSSARSRTEAFF.

This clonotype has only a few counts. This rearrangement joins TRBV6-2 or TRBV6-3 to TRBJ1-5; possibly TRBD1 for D (5 bases). The V end lost 8 bases, the J end lost 3 bases, and 11 bases lay between the germline ends. Germline lookup yields CDR1 MNHEY and CDR2 SVGEGT. The length of the CDR3 is 13 residues. This chain's CDR3 is CASLGRDNQPQHF. For the CDR3, the DNA is TGTGCCAGCTTGGGCAGGGACAATCAGCCCCAGCATTTT.

This clonotype was picked up a small number of times. The genes are TRBV12-3 or TRBV12-4 and TRBJ2-1; D is uncertain. This CDR3 contains 16 residues. Deletions cut 1 base from V and 3 bases from J, with 13 bases between. The CDR3 reads CASSLGEFHLYNEQFF. CDR3 coding DNA: TGTGCCAGCAGTTTAGGGGAATTCCACCTCTACAATGAGCAGTTCTTC.

The rearrangement links TRBV28 to TRBJ2-7; TRBD2 is a possible D gene (5 bases). The CDR3 has 11 amino acids. Germline CDR1 reads MDHEN; CDR2 reads SYDVKM. V lost 7 bases and J lost 7, with 11 bases in between. CDR3 nucleotides: TGTGCCAGCAACGAACGCGGGGAGCAGTACTTC. This translates into CASNERGEQYF.

The V gene is TRBV28, the J gene TRBJ2-1, with 7 positions matching TRBD2. With 5 bases clipped from V and 14 bases from J, the junction kept 9 bases outside the gene matches. Germline lookup yields CDR1 MDHEN and CDR2 SYDVKM. The CDR3 is 12 residues long. The CDR3 spells CASSELSAGEFF. The CDR3 DNA reads as TGTGCCAGCAGTGAGCTTTCTGCGGGGGAGTTCTTC.

A few counts support this clonotype. This chain uses TRBV18 with TRBJ2-2; no clear D gene. The CDR3 runs to 14 residues. The V and J ends lost 2 bases and 2 bases respectively, with 6 bases between them. Germline V CDR1 and CDR2: KGHSH, LQKENI. This chain's CDR3 is CASSPVTNTGELFF. CDR3 nucleotide sequence: TGTGCCAGCTCACCAGTTACTAACACCGGGGAGCTGTTTTTT.

The chain couples TRBV4-1 to TRBJ2-3; maybe TRBD1 (6 bases). CDR3 length equals 17 residues. The germline V gene encodes CDR1 MGHRA and CDR2 YSYEKL. The V gene lost 1 base and the J gene lost 3 bases, with 17 bases spanning the gap. The CDR3 DNA reads TGCGCCAGCAGCCAAGGGAATGGCAGGGGAATAACAGATACGCAGTATTTT. It specifies CASSQGNGRGITDTQYF.

There are a few counts of this clonotype. The V and J genes are TRBV28 and TRBJ2-1; TRBD2 agrees at 15 bases. V shed 5 bases, J shed 8 bases, and the junction held 13 bases outside the gene matches. This CDR3 comprises 18 residues. From germline, CDR1 is MDHEN and CDR2 SYDVKM. The CDR3 here is CASSAGLAGGLGFDEQFF. The CDR3 coding sequence is TGTGCCAGCAGTGCGGGACTAGCGGGAGGCCTCGGTTTCGATGAGCAGTTCTTC.

This clonotype was counted only a few times. This chain links TRBV12-3 or TRBV12-4 with TRBJ1-1, with D uncertain. V was trimmed by 2 bases and J by 1 base, leaving 14 bases between them. CDR3 length: 16 amino acids. The CDR3 sequence: CASSLWLSNENTEAFF. In DNA form, the CDR3 reads TGTGCCAGCAGTTTATGGCTCAGCAACGAGAACACTGAAGCTTTCTTT.

The J gene is TRBJ2-1, the V gene TRBV29-1; no firm D call. Looked up from germline, CDR1 is SQVTM and CDR2 is ANQGSEA. The CDR3 is 13 amino acids. V shed 7 bases and J shed 4 bases, with 14 bases lying between them. CDR3 in amino acids: CSGTDYGYNEQFF. The CDR3 DNA sequence: TGCAGCGGGACGGATTACGGGTACAATGAGCAGTTCTTC.

The chain carries TRBV28 and TRBJ2-7; TRBD2 agrees at 7 bases. The CDR3 is 16 amino acids. V trimming: 5 bases; J trimming: 1 base; junction bases outside the gene matches: 11. Germline CDR1 reads MDHEN; CDR2 reads SYDVKM. This CDR3 is CASSRFGGTFSYEQYF. In DNA form, the CDR3 reads TGTGCCAGCAGTCGATTCGGGGGGACCTTTTCCTACGAGCAGTACTTC.

The chain joins TRBV4-1 to TRBJ1-5; D ambiguous. Germline CDR1 is MGHRA and CDR2 is YSYEKL. This CDR3 region has 15 residues. V dropped 0 bases and J dropped 9 bases, with 15 bases sitting between them. This CDR3 is CASSQDRGESWPQHF. As DNA, the CDR3 is TGCGCCAGCAGCCAAGACCGGGGAGAATCCTGGCCCCAGCATTTT.

This chain joins TRBV12-3 or TRBV12-4 and TRBJ1-2, with D possibly TRBD1 on 6 matching bases. The CDR3 loop spans 12 amino acids. V was clipped by 5 bases and J by 8 bases, with 12 bases between them. CDR3 amino acids: CASSSRQAGYTF. The CDR3 coding sequence is TGTGCCAGCAGTAGTCGACAGGCCGGCTACACCTTC.

This rearrangement joins TRBV18 to TRBJ2-1; no clear D. Trimming cost V 0 bases and J 2 bases, with 8 bases left between them. CDR3 size: 15 residues. From germline, CDR1 is KGHSH and CDR2 LQKENI. The CDR3 nucleotides read TGTGCCAGCTCACCACCGATGGAGCCCTACAATGAGCAGTTCTTC. Amino acid sequence: CASSPPMEPYNEQFF.

The rearrangement uses TRBV24-1 and TRBJ2-7; TRBD1 matches 8 bases. Per the germline V gene, CDR1 is KGHDR and CDR2 is SFDVKD. Unmatched junction bases numbered 4, after V lost 3 bases and J lost 1 base. This CDR3 region has 15 residues. The CDR3: CATSDQRTGSYEQYF. The CDR3 DNA sequence: TGTGCCACCAGTGATCAAAGGACAGGGTCCTACGAGCAGTACTTC.

The J gene is TRBJ2-7, the V gene TRBV13, with TRBD1 identical over 8 bases. The J segment lost 0 bases and the V segment lost 6 bases, leaving 10 bases of the junction unmatched. Looked up from germline, CDR1 is PRHDT and CDR2 is FYEKMQ (reference sequence). This CDR3 is built from 16 residues. CDR3 residues: CASSSRTGIYSYEQYF. As DNA, the CDR3 is TGTGCCAGCAGTTCCCGGACAGGGATCTACTCCTACGAGCAGTACTTC.

The CDR3 coding sequence is TGCGCCAGCAAACTGACACCGTCGGGCACTGAAGCTTTCTTT. Encoded protein: CASKLTPSGTEAFF. The rearrangement joins TRBV5-1 to TRBJ1-1; no reliable D call. CDR3 size: 14 residues. V lost 6 bases and J 4 bases, leaving 16 bases between the germline ends. Per the germline V gene, CDR1 is SGHRS and CDR2 is YFSETQ.

The chain links TRBV20-1 to TRBJ2-2; tentatively, D is TRBD1 or TRBD2 (6 bases each). The V and J ends lost 1 base and 6 bases respectively, with 15 bases between them. From germline, CDR1 is DFQATT and CDR2 SNEGSKA (reference sequence). The CDR3 extends over 15 amino acids. The CDR3 is CSARVTGAAAGELFF. Written as DNA, the CDR3 is TGCAGTGCTAGAGTTACGGGGGCAGCGGCCGGGGAGCTGTTTTTT.

The chain uses TRBV28 and TRBJ1-5; D gene ambiguous. With 5 bases removed from V and 6 bases from J, the gap between germline ends came to 14 bases. CDR3 length equals 14 residues. Germline V gene sequence: CDR1 MDHEN, CDR2 SYDVKM. Here the CDR3 DNA reads TGTGCCAGCAGTGGAAAGGTGCGTAGTCAGCCCCAGCATTTT. It translates to CASSGKVRSQPQHF. Together with reference TRBV28 and TRBJ1-5, the CDR3 gives the full variable domain: DVKVTQSSRYLVKRTGEKVFLECVQDMDHENMFWYRQDPGLGLRLIYFSYDVKMKEKGDIPEGYSVSREKKERFSLILESASTNQTSMYLCASSGKVRSQPQHFGDGTRLSIL.

The J gene is TRBJ1-5, the V gene TRBV3-1, with D maybe TRBD1 (6 bases). CDR3 length: 14 residues. The V gene's germline CDR1 is LGHDT and CDR2 YNNKEL (reference sequence). Trimming cost V 1 base and J 3 bases, with 7 bases left between them. Written as DNA, the CDR3 is TGTGCCAGCAGCCAAGGACAGGCCAATCAGCCCCAGCATTTT. It is translated as CASSQGQANQPQHF.

This chain joins TRBV25-1 and TRBJ2-7; 12 nucleotides line up with TRBD2. The germline CDR1 and CDR2 sequences are MGHDK and SYGVNS. This CDR3 contains 18 residues. Trimming at V came to 1 base and at J to 2 bases, leaving 9 bases not matched to a gene. DNA for the CDR3: TGTGCCAGCAGTGAATTGGAGCTAGCGGGAGGGCGCCCCTACGAGCAGTACTTC. Translated: CASSELELAGGRPYEQYF.

This clonotype was seen only a few times. The CDR3 coding sequence is TGTGCCAGCAGCATCACTGGCGCCTACGAGCAGTACTTC. Its translation: CASSITGAYEQYF. The J gene is TRBJ2-7, the V gene TRBV7-2; no firm D call. V gave up 5 bases and J gave up 2 bases, with 10 bases separating them. The CDR3 runs to 13 residues. Germline CDR1 SGHTA, CDR2 FQGNSA.

This chain connects TRBV15 to TRBJ2-7; no clear D. The CDR3 has 13 residues. CDR1 and CDR2 from the germline V gene are LNHNV and YYDKDF (reference sequence). V was pared by 1 base and J by 3 bases, with 7 bases between. The CDR3: CATSRGADYEQYF. The DNA for the CDR3 is TGTGCCACCAGCAGAGGGGCAGACTACGAGCAGTACTTC.

A few counts support this clonotype. The chain employs TRBV29-1 and TRBJ2-1, with TRBD1 matching 7 bases. Germline V lookup: CDR1 SQVTM, CDR2 ANQGSEA. The J segment lost 6 bases and the V segment lost 4 bases, leaving 12 bases of the junction unmatched. The CDR3 contains 15 residues. CDR3: CSVVGDSGRINEQFF. In DNA form, the CDR3 reads TGCAGCGTTGTCGGGGACAGCGGACGGATCAATGAGCAGTTCTTC.